Many counts were recorded for the clone carrying this T cell receptor beta chain. TCRdb reprocessed the 5' RACE reads with MiXCR, giving one entry per CDR3 protein. The sample consists of 85,000 to 100,000 distinct CDR3 sequences, 17% of them appearing once. This sample is drawn from a study of T cells of healthy individuals. Between the trimmed V and J ends, which lost 1 base and 7 bases, there was a span of 8 bases. The length of the CDR3 is 13 residues. Germline CDR1 LGHNA, CDR2 YNFKEQ. This clonotype was obtained from a human donor in good health. The genes are TRBV4-2 and TRBJ1-3, with D uncertain. DNA of the CDR3: TGTGCCAGCAGCCAAGGGGCCGAGAACACCATATATTTT. Residues: CASSQGAENTIYF.